This T cell receptor beta chain appears in the sequencing data of a study of Graves' ophthalmopathy and Graves' hyperthyroidism. The authors amplified TCR beta CDR3 regions, and they did so from RNA transcripts for repertoire sequencing. HTBI primers served in a first-round RT-PCR, which a second-round multiplex PCR followed. MiXCR, run by TCRdb on the multiplex PCR reads, gives a single entry per CDR3 protein. The table shows roughly 600,000 distinct CDR3 sequences, with about two fifths occurring only once. This clonotype has a count of ten or more. After removal of 5 bases from V and 4 bases from J, the junction contained 12 bases not matched to a gene. This CDR3 spans 16 amino acids. The authors diagnosed from clinical symptoms, serum thyroxine, TRAb, thyroid ultrasound and orbital computed tomography.

The V gene is TRBV12-3 or TRBV12-4, the J gene TRBJ1-2, with 8 bases that match TRBD1. The source is an adult man with Graves' hyperthyroidism. What was sequenced was peripheral blood or thyroid tissue (not recorded which). CDR3 DNA sequence: TGTGCCAGCAGTCCACTCTTCACAGGGGGGGGCTATGGCTACACCTTC. Its translation: CASSPLFTGGGYGYTF.